This T cell receptor (beta chain) was identified in a study of blood T cell repertoires in COVID-19. About the research overall: Donors in the United States, Italy and Spain gave samples during acute or convalescent COVID-19. Sources were T cells, B-cell-depleted T cells, or PBMCs; the material itself was cDNA or gDNA.

CDR1 SGHDN and CDR2 FVKESK come from the germline V gene. This CDR3 region has 18 residues. V shed 4 bases and J 4 bases; nucleotides not matched to a gene: 18. Authors' analysis steps: Nucleated cell counts were estimated from reference gene primer amplification. Some clones are missing from TCRdb's copy, which holds only in-frame ones; the method was immunoSEQ multiplex PCR. V and J calls and clone size are as listed in that table; D and trimming were resolved from the DNA. The sample holds approximately 230,000 clones, almost 90% seen once. This receptor was taken from a man at least 80 years old with acute or convalescent COVID-19. The source material was peripheral blood. The chain combines TRBV14 with TRBJ2-7; 8 positions match TRBD1. The DNA of the CDR3 is TGTGCCAGCAGCCTAGGAGACACGCCGGGACAGGTGGGATACGAGCAGTACTTC. Its protein is CASSLGDTPGQVGYEQYF.